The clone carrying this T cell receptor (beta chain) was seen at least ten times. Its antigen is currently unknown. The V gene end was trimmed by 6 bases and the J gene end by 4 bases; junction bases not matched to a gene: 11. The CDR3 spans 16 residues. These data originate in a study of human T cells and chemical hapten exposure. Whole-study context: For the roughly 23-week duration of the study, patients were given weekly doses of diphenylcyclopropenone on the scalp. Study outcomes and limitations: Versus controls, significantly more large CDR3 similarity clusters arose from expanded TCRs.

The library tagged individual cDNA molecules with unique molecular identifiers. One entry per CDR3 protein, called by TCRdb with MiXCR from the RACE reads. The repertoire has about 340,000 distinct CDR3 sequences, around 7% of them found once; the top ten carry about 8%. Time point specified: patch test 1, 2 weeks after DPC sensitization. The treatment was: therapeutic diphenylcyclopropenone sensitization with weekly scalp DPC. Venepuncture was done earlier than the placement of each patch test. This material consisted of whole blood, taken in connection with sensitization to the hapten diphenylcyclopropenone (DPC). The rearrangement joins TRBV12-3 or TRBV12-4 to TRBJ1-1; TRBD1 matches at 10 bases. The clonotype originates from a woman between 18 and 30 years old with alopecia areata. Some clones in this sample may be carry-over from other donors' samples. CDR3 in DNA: TGTGCCAGCAGCCTGGGACAGGGGAGGGGAGGCACTGAAGCTTTCTTT. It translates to CASSLGQGRGGTEAFF.